This entry features one T cell receptor (beta chain) sequence. Antigen specificity is unknown. The source of the sample is a study of PD-1 blockade in classical Hodgkin lymphoma. The table came from immunoSEQ multiplex PCR; TCRdb's copy has only in-frame clones and leaves some out. The sample yields about 32,000 clones, about 85% seen once. Deletions cut 7 bases from V and 6 bases from J, with 13 bases between. The CDR3 totals 11 residues. In germline, CDR1 is DFQATT, CDR2 SNEGSKA (reference sequence). The study's findings and limits: Differences between repertoires have undefined causes, possibly disease activity or prior therapy. At baseline, newly diagnosed patients reportedly showed less TCR diversity than healthy donors.

Regarding time point: newly diagnosed, previously untreated cHL patient sample. Magnetic negative selection purified CD4+ T cells from thawed PBMCs. Acting as the comparison were PBMCs from newly diagnosed, untreated classical Hodgkin lymphoma. The rearrangement joins TRBV20-1 to TRBJ2-7; D gene ambiguous. The sequencing input was CD4+ T cells from blood. The TCR comes from a human donor with classical Hodgkin lymphoma. The CDR3 DNA follows: TGCAGTGTTCGGGCGGCTGGCGAGCAGTACTTC. It specifies CSVRAAGEQYF.